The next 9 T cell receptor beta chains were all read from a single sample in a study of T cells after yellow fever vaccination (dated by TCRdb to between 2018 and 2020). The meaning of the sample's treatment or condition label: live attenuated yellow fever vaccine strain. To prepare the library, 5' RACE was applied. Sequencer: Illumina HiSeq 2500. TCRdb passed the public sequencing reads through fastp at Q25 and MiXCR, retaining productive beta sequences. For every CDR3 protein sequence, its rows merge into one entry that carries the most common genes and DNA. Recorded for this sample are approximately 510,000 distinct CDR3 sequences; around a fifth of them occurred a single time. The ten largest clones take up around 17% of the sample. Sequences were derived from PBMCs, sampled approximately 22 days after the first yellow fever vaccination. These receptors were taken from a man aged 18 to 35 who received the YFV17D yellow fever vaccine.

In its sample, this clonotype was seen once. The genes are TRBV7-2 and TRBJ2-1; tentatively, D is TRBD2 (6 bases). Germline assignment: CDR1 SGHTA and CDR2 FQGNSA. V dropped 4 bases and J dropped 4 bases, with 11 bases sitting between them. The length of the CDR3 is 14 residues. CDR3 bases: TGTGCCAGCAGCTACACCGGGAGATACAATGAGCAGTTCTTC. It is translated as CASSYTGRYNEQFF.

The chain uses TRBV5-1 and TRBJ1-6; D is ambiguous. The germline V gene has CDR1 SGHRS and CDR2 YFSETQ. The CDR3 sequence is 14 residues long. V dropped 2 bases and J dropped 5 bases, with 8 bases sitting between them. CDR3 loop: CASSFPGNNSPLHF. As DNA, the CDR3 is TGCGCCAGCAGCTTTCCGGGTAATAATTCACCCCTCCACTTT.

The CDR3 loop reads CASSVGWREASPLHF. CDR3 coding DNA: TGTGCCAGCAGCGTAGGATGGAGGGAAGCTTCACCCCTCCACTTT. The chain uses TRBV9 and TRBJ1-6; D call uncertain. The ends were cut back, 0 bases at V and 9 bases at J, with 13 bases in the middle. The CDR3 is 15 amino acids. Germline V gives CDR1 SGDLS, CDR2 YYNGEE.

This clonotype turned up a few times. CDR3 sequence reads: CASSNRDIGNYEQYF. The CDR3 nucleotides read TGTGCCAGCAGCAACCGGGACATAGGAAACTACGAGCAGTACTTC. The chain employs TRBV14 and TRBJ2-7; maybe TRBD1 (6 bases). V dropped 5 bases and J dropped 3 bases, with 17 bases sitting between them. CDR3 size: 15 residues. CDR1 is SGHDN, CDR2 FVKESK, per germline.

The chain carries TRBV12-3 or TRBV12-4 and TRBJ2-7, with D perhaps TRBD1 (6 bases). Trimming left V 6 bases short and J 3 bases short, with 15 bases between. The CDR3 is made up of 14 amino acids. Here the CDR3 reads CASSRTWDNYEQYF. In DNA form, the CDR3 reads TGTGCCAGCAGCCGGACCTGGGACAACTACGAGCAGTACTTC.

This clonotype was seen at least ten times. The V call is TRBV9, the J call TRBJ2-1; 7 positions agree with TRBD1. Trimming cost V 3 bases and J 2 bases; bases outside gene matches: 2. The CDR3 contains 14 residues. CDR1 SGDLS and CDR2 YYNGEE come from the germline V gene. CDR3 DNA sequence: TGTGCCAGCAGCGACGGACAGGCCTACAATGAGCAGTTCTTC. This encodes CASSDGQAYNEQFF.

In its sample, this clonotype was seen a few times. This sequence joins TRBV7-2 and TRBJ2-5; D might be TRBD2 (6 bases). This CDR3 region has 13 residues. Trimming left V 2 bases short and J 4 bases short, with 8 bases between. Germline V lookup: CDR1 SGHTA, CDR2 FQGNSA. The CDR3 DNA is TGTGCCAGCAGCTTAATGGGGGGAGAGACCCAGTACTTC. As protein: CASSLMGGETQYF.

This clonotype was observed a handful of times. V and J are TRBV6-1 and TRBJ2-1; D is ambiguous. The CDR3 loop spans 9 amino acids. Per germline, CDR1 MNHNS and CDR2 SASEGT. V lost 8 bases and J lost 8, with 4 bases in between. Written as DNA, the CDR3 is TGTGCCAGCCATCATGAGCAGTTCTTC. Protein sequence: CASHHEQFF.

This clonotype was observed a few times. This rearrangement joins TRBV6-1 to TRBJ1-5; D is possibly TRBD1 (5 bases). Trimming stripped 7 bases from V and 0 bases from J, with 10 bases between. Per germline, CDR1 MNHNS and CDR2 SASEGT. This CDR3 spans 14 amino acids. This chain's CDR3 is CASKQDYSNQPQHF. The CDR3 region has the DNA TGTGCCAGCAAACAGGATTATAGCAATCAGCCCCAGCATTTT.